The 21 T cell receptor beta chains given below trace back to one sample, sequenced in a study of blood T cell repertoires in COVID-19. Clones were sequenced by immunoSEQ multiplex PCR, and TCRdb holds only the in-frame ones, with some missing. The sample contains hundreds of thousands of clones, 85% to 90% of which appear only once. Specimen: PBMCs or T cells enriched from blood (not recorded which). Source of these receptors: a man under 40 who had recovered from COVID-19.

V gene TRBV7-9 combines with J gene TRBJ2-1; 15 nucleotides line up with TRBD2. V lost 5 bases, J lost 9 bases, and 8 bases stayed unmatched. Germline V gene data show CDR1 as SEHNR and CDR2 as FQNEAQ (reference sequence). The CDR3 totals 16 residues. The DNA for the CDR3 is TGTGCCAGCAGCGGAACCGGGACTAGCGGGAGGAGTGAGCAGTTCTTC. Its translation: CASSGTGTSGRSEQFF.

The chain is built from TRBV5-4 and TRBJ2-1, with TRBD1 identical over 10 bases. The CDR3 is made up of 16 amino acids. Germline V lookup: CDR1 SGHNT, CDR2 YYREEE (reference sequence). Trimming at V came to 4 bases and at J to 8 bases, leaving 12 bases not matched to a gene. The CDR3 sequence: CASSAGSGTGVDEQFF. Written as DNA, the CDR3 is TGTGCCAGCAGCGCAGGATCCGGGACAGGGGTTGATGAGCAGTTCTTC.

The chain links TRBV28 to TRBJ2-7; 7 bases line up with TRBD2. With V trimmed by 6 bases and J by 6 bases, 14 bases remained unmatched. CDR1 and CDR2 (germline): MDHEN, SYDVKM. The CDR3 is 15 residues long. CDR3 DNA: TGTGCCAGCAGCCGCGGGGGTGGGGGTTCAGGCGAGCAGTACTTC. This translates into CASSRGGGGSGEQYF.

The V call is TRBV5-5, the J call TRBJ2-3, with 8 bases matching TRBD2. CDR1 is SGHKS and CDR2 is YYEKEE in the germline V gene (reference sequence). The trim removed 4 bases at V and 4 bases at J, leaving 8 bases unmatched. This CDR3 region has 15 residues. The CDR3 region is CASSPGGPTSDTQYF. CDR3 DNA sequence: TGTGCCAGCAGCCCGGGAGGGCCCACCTCAGATACGCAGTATTTT.

The chain employs TRBV19 and TRBJ1-1; tentatively, D is TRBD1 (5 bases). Trimming took 3 bases from V and 8 from J, leaving 16 bases between them. The germline CDR1 and CDR2 sequences are LNHDA and SQIVND (reference sequence). The CDR3 runs 14 residues. The CDR3 reads CASSIQQGQTEAFF. DNA for the CDR3: TGTGCCAGTAGTATCCAGCAGGGCCAAACGGAAGCTTTCTTT.

This clone was seen only a few times. CDR3 bases: TGTGCCAGTAGTGGTGTGACTAGCGGGAGCTCCTACGAGCAGTACTTC. Residues: CASSGVTSGSSYEQYF. V gene TRBV19 combines with J gene TRBJ2-7; 12 bases are shared with TRBD2. The CDR3 has 16 amino acids. Germline CDR1 LNHDA, CDR2 SQIVND (reference sequence). V shed 5 bases, J shed 0 bases, and the junction held 5 bases outside the gene matches.

This sequence joins TRBV7-2 and TRBJ2-1; TRBD2 matches 7 bases. Germline V gene lookup returns CDR1 SGHTA and CDR2 FQGNSA. CDR3 length: 15 residues. With V trimmed by 4 bases and J by 4 bases, 7 bases remained unmatched. The CDR3 sequence: CASSSLAENYNEQFF. In nucleotides, the CDR3 is TGTGCCAGCAGCTCCCTAGCGGAGAATTACAATGAGCAGTTCTTC.

The V and J genes are TRBV9 and TRBJ1-1, with TRBD1 as a possible D gene (6 bases). This CDR3 comprises 13 residues. Germline CDR1 reads SGDLS; CDR2 reads YYNGEE. Trimming removed 4 bases at V and 5 bases at J, with 12 bases between. The CDR3 spells CASSPQGYTEAFF. In DNA, the CDR3 is TGTGCCAGCAGCCCTCAGGGGTATACTGAAGCTTTCTTT.

V gene TRBV9 combines with J gene TRBJ2-7, with a tentative D call TRBD1 (6 bases). V dropped 4 bases and J dropped 9 bases, with 17 bases sitting between them. Germline CDR1 is SGDLS and CDR2 is YYNGEE. The CDR3 length is 13 residues. Here the CDR3 reads CASSQKQGGGQYF. The CDR3 nucleotides are TGTGCCAGCAGCCAAAAACAGGGTGGCGGGCAGTACTTC. The entire variable domain, with the rest obtained from reference TRBV9 and TRBJ2-7, is as follows: DSGVTQTPKHLITATGQRVTLRCSPRSGDLSVYWYQQSLDQGLQFLIQYYNGEERAKGNILERFSAQQFPDLHSELNLSSLELGDSALYFCASSQKQGGGQYFGPGTRLTVT.

Here the CDR3 reads CASSDSATGANVLTF. The CDR3, as DNA: TGTGCCAGCAGTGACAGTGCCACTGGGGCCAACGTCCTGACTTTC. This chain uses TRBV2 with TRBJ2-6; D not certain. CDR3 length: 15 residues. Germline V gene lookup returns CDR1 SNHLY and CDR2 FYNNEI. Trimming removed 3 bases from V and 2 bases from J, with 8 bases in between.

This chain links TRBV19 with TRBJ2-7; TRBD2 matches at 10 bases. CDR1 and CDR2 (germline): LNHDA, SQIVND (reference sequence). This CDR3 is built from 18 residues. V lost 3 bases, J lost 0 bases, and 11 bases stayed unmatched. CDR3 sequence reads: CASSMVLGTSANSYEQYF. The CDR3 DNA follows: TGTGCCAGTAGTATGGTGCTCGGGACTAGCGCGAACTCCTACGAGCAGTACTTC.

This clone was seen more than once but under ten times. Distinct nucleotide sequences in the sample also encode this CDR3. The rearrangement links TRBV18 to TRBJ2-7; TRBD1 matches 9 bases. CDR3 length: 15 residues. Losses at the gene ends were 0 bases for V and 0 bases for J; bases not matched to a gene: 0. Germline V lookup: CDR1 KGHSH, CDR2 LQKENI. This CDR3 is CASSPPGQGSYEQYF. The CDR3 DNA reads as TGTGCCAGCTCACCACCGGGACAGGGCTCCTACGAGCAGTACTTC.

Turning to this clone: At one of its ends the junction is not consistent with the germline gene, which may arise from a read error. This chain joins TRBV6-2 or TRBV6-3 and TRBJ2-7; 7 bases line up with TRBD1. This CDR3 has 12 residues. Germline CDR1 and CDR2: MNHEY and SVGEGT. The DNA of the CDR3 is TGTGCCAGCAGCTCCCCGGGTCGCCAGGGGGACTTC. This codes for CASSSPGRQGDF.

The chain recombines TRBV7-9 with TRBJ2-2, with D perhaps TRBD2 (6 bases). Germline CDR1 and CDR2: SEHNR and FQNEAQ (reference sequence). V was trimmed by 3 bases and J by 0 bases, leaving 8 bases between them. The CDR3 runs 15 residues. The DNA of the CDR3 is TGTGCCAGCAGCTTGAGGGAGGCGAACACCGGGGAGCTGTTTTTT. It codes for CASSLREANTGELFF.

This clone was observed a handful of times. This sequence joins TRBV19 and TRBJ2-1; TRBD2 aligns across 14 bases. The CDR3 covers 15 residues. CDR1 is LNHDA, CDR2 SQIVND, per germline (reference sequence). J was trimmed by 10 bases and V by 6 bases; bases with no gene match: 8. The chain's CDR3 is CASRAGTSGSGEQFF. CDR3 DNA sequence: TGTGCCAGTAGGGCCGGGACTAGCGGGAGCGGGGAGCAGTTCTTC.

This sequence joins TRBV5-1 and TRBJ2-5; 7 bases map to TRBD1. Germline CDR1 reads SGHRS; CDR2 reads YFSETQ. J gave up 1 base and V 5 bases, and 5 bases lay outside the gene matches. The CDR3 contains 14 residues. CDR3 protein: CASRPGTAQETQYF. The CDR3 coding sequence is TGCGCCAGCAGACCCGGGACAGCCCAAGAGACCCAGTACTTC.

The CDR3 DNA is TGTGCCACCAGCAGAGACAGGGCCGCTTTGGGCGGAAACACCATATATTTT. This sequence encodes CATSRDRAALGGNTIYF. The V call is TRBV15, the J call TRBJ1-3, with D possibly TRBD1 on 5 matching bases. Trimming stripped 0 bases from V and 4 bases from J, with 16 bases between. The CDR3 spans 17 residues. Per the germline V gene, CDR1 is LNHNV and CDR2 is YYDKDF (reference sequence).

The chain carries TRBV15 and TRBJ2-7, with 8 bases lining up with TRBD1. The ends lost 7 bases at V and 7 bases at J; junction bases unmatched: 15. Germline loops: CDR1 LNHNV, CDR2 YYDKDF (reference sequence). The CDR3 consists of 15 residues. CDR3 coding DNA: TGTGCCACCAAACCGGACAGGGAGTCTGGGAGAGAGCAGTACTTC. Translation gives CATKPDRESGREQYF.

V gene TRBV30 combines with J gene TRBJ1-1; possible D gene TRBD1, 5 bases. V lost 5 bases to trimming and J lost 1 base, with 14 bases between them. The CDR3 totals 14 residues. Germline V gene data show CDR1 as GTSNPN and CDR2 as SVGIG (reference sequence). CDR3 protein: CAWSGRARNTEAFF. CDR3 in DNA: TGTGCCTGGTCCGGCAGGGCAAGGAACACTGAAGCTTTCTTT.

The chain couples TRBV4-2 to TRBJ2-3; 7 bases line up with TRBD2. V lost 4 bases to trimming and J lost 4 bases; unmatched junction nucleotides: 11. CDR3 length: 16 amino acids. Germline CDR1 is LGHNA and CDR2 is YNFKEQ. CDR3 protein: CASSRSLGEGPDTQYF. DNA of the CDR3: TGTGCCAGCAGCCGAAGCTTGGGGGAGGGCCCAGATACGCAGTATTTT.

The chain employs TRBV10-3 and TRBJ1-2; 10 bases align to TRBD1. Germline CDR1 and CDR2: ENHRY and SYGVKD. Trimming took 6 bases from V and 8 from J; bases not matched to a gene: 6. The CDR3 runs 13 residues. The CDR3 bases are TGTGCCATCAGCACCGGGACAGGGGAAGGCTACACCTTC. It codes for CAISTGTGEGYTF.